These 14 T cell receptor beta chains were sequenced from one sample in a study of cytomegalovirus exposure and HLA in healthy donors. The study ran its PCR with 60 Vbeta and 13 Jbeta primers. Clones were sequenced by immunoSEQ multiplex PCR, and TCRdb holds only the in-frame ones, with some missing. The sample has roughly 150,000 clones; about 74% are singletons. Sequenced input: PBMCs. The source is a male donor in good health and CMV-seronegative.

This clone was seen a few times. The chain employs TRBV9 and TRBJ2-7; D is perhaps TRBD2 (5 bases). The V end lost 2 bases, the J end lost 0 bases, and 12 bases lay between the germline ends. CDR1 and CDR2 (germline): SGDLS, YYNGEE. The length of the CDR3 is 15 residues. CDR3 DNA sequence: TGTGCCAGCAGCGTCGGAGGCACCAGCTCCTACGAGCAGTACTTC. Its translation is CASSVGGTSSYEQYF.

The chain links TRBV5-1 to TRBJ1-5; D unresolved. This CDR3 region has 15 residues. Trimming took off 0 bases at V and 1 base at J, with 8 bases between the two ends. Germline loops: CDR1 SGHRS, CDR2 YFSETQ. The CDR3: CASSLGQSSNQPQHF. In nucleotides, the CDR3 is TGCGCCAGCAGCTTGGGCCAGTCCAGCAATCAGCCCCAGCATTTT.

This clone has more than one count but fewer than ten. The chain carries TRBV28 and TRBJ1-5; TRBD1 matches 9 bases. The CDR3 extends over 16 amino acids. V dropped 6 bases and J dropped 2; count of bases not matched to a gene: 8. CDR1 and CDR2 (germline): MDHEN, SYDVKM. The DNA for the CDR3 is TGTGCCAGCAGGTCCGGACAGGGGATCGGCAATCAGCCCCAGCATTTT. Its translation: CASRSGQGIGNQPQHF.

This clone appeared once. The chain employs TRBV28 and TRBJ2-7; unclear D gene. The germline CDR1 and CDR2 sequences are MDHEN and SYDVKM. The CDR3 has 13 residues. Trimming removed 8 bases at V and 0 bases at J, with 11 bases between. CDR3 loop: CASCLQSSYEQYF. As DNA, the CDR3 is TGTGCCAGCTGCCTACAGAGCTCCTACGAGCAGTACTTC.

The genes are TRBV5-4 and TRBJ2-3; 8 nucleotides match TRBD2. V lost 2 bases to trimming and J lost 1 base; unmatched junction nucleotides: 3. The CDR3 length is 15 residues. Germline V gene lookup returns CDR1 SGHNT and CDR2 YYREEE (reference sequence). The CDR3 DNA reads TGTGCCAGCAGCTTCGACGGGGGGGGCACAGATACGCAGTATTTT. Residues: CASSFDGGGTDTQYF.

V gene TRBV5-1 combines with J gene TRBJ1-6, with 11 bases lining up with TRBD1. CDR1 is SGHRS, CDR2 YFSETQ, per germline. The CDR3 is 15 amino acids. The ends lost 2 bases at V and 10 bases at J; junction bases unmatched: 5. CDR3 loop: CASSLGTGGESPLHF. In nucleotides, the CDR3 is TGCGCCAGCAGCTTAGGGACAGGGGGTGAGTCACCCCTCCACTTT.

Notes on this clone: A junction boundary mismatches the germline segment, possibly from a read error. Other DNA sequences from this sample encode an identical CDR3 as well. The V and J genes are TRBV6-5 and TRBJ1-1; 8 bases agree with TRBD1. This CDR3 has 15 amino acids. The germline CDR1 and CDR2 sequences are MNHEY and SVGAGI. CDR3 in amino acids: CASSYSRTGSTEAFF. For the CDR3, the DNA is TGTGCCAGCAGCTACTCGCGGACAGGGTCCACTGAAGCTTTCTTT.

The DNA for the CDR3 is TGTGCCAGCAGCCCAGAACAGTTGGCGAACACTGAAGCTTTCTTT. This encodes CASSPEQLANTEAFF. This sequence joins TRBV28 and TRBJ1-1; D not certain. Germline CDR1 MDHEN, CDR2 SYDVKM. CDR3 length: 15 amino acids. V gave up 6 bases and J gave up 1 base, with 15 bases separating them.

A few counts support this clone. The gene calls are TRBV28 and TRBJ1-1; D gene uncertain. Per germline, CDR1 MDHEN and CDR2 SYDVKM. Trimming cost V 4 bases and J 1 base, with 10 bases left between them. The CDR3 covers 14 residues. The CDR3 sequence is CASSSAGRNTEAFF. The CDR3 DNA sequence: TGTGCCAGCAGTTCGGCAGGCAGGAACACTGAAGCTTTCTTT.

The rearrangement joins TRBV5-8 to TRBJ2-7; 7 positions agree with TRBD2. V lost 1 base to trimming and J lost 0 bases; unmatched junction nucleotides: 10. The CDR3 contains 17 residues. CDR1 is SGHTS, CDR2 YDEGEE, per germline. CDR3 protein: CASSLSGGGTLSYEQYF. Here the CDR3 DNA reads TGTGCCAGCAGCTTGAGTGGGGGGGGAACCCTCTCCTACGAGCAGTACTTC.

The chain recombines TRBV2 with TRBJ2-2; TRBD2 agrees at 11 bases. V dropped 2 bases and J dropped 1; count of bases not matched to a gene: 3. The CDR3 length is 17 residues. Germline V gene lookup returns CDR1 SNHLY and CDR2 FYNNEI. The CDR3 DNA sequence: TGTGCCAGCAGTGAACTACTAGCGGGGGAGAACACCGGGGAGCTGTTTTTT. Amino acids: CASSELLAGENTGELFF.

The rearrangement uses TRBV2 and TRBJ1-5; TRBD1 is a possible D gene (6 bases). Between the trimmed V and J ends, which lost 5 bases and 1 base, there was a span of 12 bases. Germline V gene sequence: CDR1 SNHLY, CDR2 FYNNEI. This CDR3 contains 15 residues. The CDR3 nucleotides read TGTGCCAGCAGTAAACAGGGTTTGAGCAATCAGCCCCAGCATTTT. Its protein is CASSKQGLSNQPQHF.

Notes on this clone: This specimen includes other DNA sequences encoding the same CDR3. The V gene is TRBV6-1, the J gene TRBJ1-2; D call uncertain. The CDR3 runs 13 residues. CDR1 is MNHNS and CDR2 is SASEGT in the germline V gene. V lost 4 bases to trimming and J lost 0 bases, with 6 bases between them. Written as DNA, the CDR3 is TGTGCCAGCAGTGGGCAGGCTAACTATGGCTACACCTTC. Amino acid sequence: CASSGQANYGYTF.

This clone was picked up a small number of times. The CDR3 loop is CASRIQGGEQYF. The CDR3 DNA reads as TGTGCCAGCAGGATCCAGGGAGGCGAGCAGTACTTC. V usage is TRBV28 and J usage is TRBJ2-7; possible D gene TRBD2, 6 bases. Germline loops: CDR1 MDHEN, CDR2 SYDVKM. The V end lost 6 bases, the J end lost 6 bases, and 12 bases lay between the germline ends. This CDR3 contains 12 residues.